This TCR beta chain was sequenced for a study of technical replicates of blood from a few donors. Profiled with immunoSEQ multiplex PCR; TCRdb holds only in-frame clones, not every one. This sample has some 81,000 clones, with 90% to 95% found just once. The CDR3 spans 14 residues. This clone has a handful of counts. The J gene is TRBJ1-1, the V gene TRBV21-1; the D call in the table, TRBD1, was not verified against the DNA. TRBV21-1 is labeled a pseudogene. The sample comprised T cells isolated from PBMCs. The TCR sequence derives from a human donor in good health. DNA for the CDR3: TGTGCCAGCAGCGACCGGGACAAGAACACTGAAGCTTTCTTT. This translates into CASSDRDKNTEAFF.